This TCR beta chain was retrieved from a study of blood T cell repertoires in COVID-19. Across the study: Sources were T cells, B-cell-depleted T cells, or PBMCs; the material itself was cDNA or gDNA.

Only in-frame clones appear in the TCRdb table, and some are missing; sequencing was by immunoSEQ multiplex PCR. There are some 300,000 clones in the sample; nearly 90% occur only once, and under 1.1% lies in the top ten. V gave up 5 bases and J gave up 6 bases, with 9 bases separating them. The CDR3 runs to 12 residues. The sequence was collected from a woman between 40 and 50 years old with COVID-19, enrolled during active disease. The specimen was peripheral blood. The chain joins TRBV12-3 or TRBV12-4 to TRBJ2-3, with a possible D match to TRBD2 (6 bases). The DNA for the CDR3 is TGTGCCAGCAGTGGGGACTCGGATACGCAGTATTTT. As protein: CASSGDSDTQYF.